This T cell receptor beta chain stems from a study of blood T cell repertoires in COVID-19 (dated by TCRdb to between 2020 and 2021). Study-level background: Samples from collaborators originated in the United States, Italy and Spain and spanned both the acute and convalescent phases of COVID-19. Samples came from the ongoing ImmuneRACE study (first 160 participants) plus 1,254 subjects from 6 global collaborators. HLA class I and class II types, where available, came from metadata supplied by the sample provider rather than from assay-based typing. The material from the prospective study consisted of cDNA or gDNA derived from T cells, B-cell-depleted T cells, or PBMCs. Deeply sampled blood TCRbeta repertoires from subjects exposed to, actively infected with, or recovered from COVID-19 were included in the dataset. The sample metadata nearly always contained a de-identified subject ID, COVID-19 status, age in years and sex. The repertoires were released in a freely available public database intended as a resource for research on the immune response to SARS-CoV-2. Overall study outcomes, separate from this receptor: Clinical and demographic metadata were provided uncurated, with the amount varying by source and participant.

The immunoSEQ Assay, a bias-controlled multiplex PCR, was used to amplify TCRbeta CDR3 regions from genomic DNA. Per the original workflow: Nucleated cell counts per sample were estimated from amplification of reference gene primers within the assay. Sequence reads were collapsed and filtered to measure the absolute abundance of every unique TCRbeta CDR3 rearrangement. For each sample, productive Simpson clonality was calculated by taking the square root of Simpson's diversity index across productive rearrangements. TCRdb holds this immuneACCESS table with in-frame rearrangements only. Some clones are missing; in checked studies, unresolved V genes explain under half, and the rest has no known cause. The V and J calls and clone size were taken over from that table, and D and trimming were inferred from the DNA. In this sample the table shows some 340,000 clones, around 83% of which occur a single time. Of the sample, approximately 5% is held by the ten largest clones.

Enrolling through a virtual design, the prospective study's participants ranged in age from roughly 18 to 90 years and lived across 24 United States geographic areas. To assign participants to cohorts, the prospective study relied on clinical history that participants themselves reported in a screening survey and a study questionnaire. ImmuneRACE Cohort 3 recovered participants were defined by two consecutive negative NP/OP PCR tests, healthcare professional clearance, or symptom resolution. Mobile phlebotomists in the prospective study collected whole blood, serum and a nasopharyngeal or oropharyngeal swab from every participant. Additional blood draws and questionnaires over an approximately two-month period could optionally be provided by prospective study participants. Blood samples from the prospective study were shipped frozen or at room temperature prior to DNA extraction. CDR1 is given as LNHDA and CDR2 as SQIVND, both from the germline V gene (reference sequence). The CDR3 measures 15 amino acids from cysteine to phenylalanine. Only CDR3 DNA remains: 45 bases, in frame from the first base. The germline ends are 13 bases apart after V is trimmed by 5 bases and J by 0 bases.

Notes on this clone: The antigen it binds to is not known. Qualities for individual bases were not recorded, and no much larger clone is one base off.

The sequence derives from a woman aged 45-59 years who had recovered from COVID-19. The sequence links TRBV19 to TRBJ2-5; the D gene is possibly TRBD1, with 6 bases matching. Material: PBMCs or T cells enriched from blood (not recorded which). The CDR3 protein is CASSATDSHQETQYF. Read as DNA, the sequence is TGTGCCAGTAGTGCAACGGACAGCCACCAAGAGACCCAGTACTTC.